This T cell receptor (beta chain) emerged from a study of PD-L1 blockade in urothelial cancer. Concerning this clone itself: Its specificity is unknown.

The time point is: pretreatment peripheral blood. Profiling relied on immunoSEQ multiplex PCR, and the TCRdb table lists in-frame clones only, not all of them. Of tens of thousands of clones in the sample, under 90% were seen once. Notes on the study in general: Pretreatment TCR clonality in blood under the median foretold superior survival.

CDR3 size: 11 residues. The V gene's germline CDR1 is MNHEY and CDR2 SVGAGI. The V end was cut by 0 bases, the J end by 6 bases, with 3 bases between. The V call is TRBV6-5, the J call TRBJ2-7; D unresolved. This material consisted of PBMCs, taken around atezolizumab (anti-PD-L1) treatment. This sequence originates from a man between 60 and 70 years old with urothelial cancer. CDR3 nucleotide sequence: TGTGCCAGCAGTTACTCGAGCGAGCAGTACTTC. This sequence encodes CASSYSSEQYF.